The rows below give T cell receptor beta chains drawn from one sample of a study of shared clonotypes between healthy human individuals. Assay: immunoSEQ multiplex PCR; the TCRdb copy retains only in-frame clones and omits some. The sample shows approximately 2.5 million clones, approximately 90% of them seen only once. Sequencing used naive CD4+ T cells sorted from blood. The receptors shown here come from a man between 18 and 35 years old in good health. Both conserved end residues are part of each CDR3. The order of the fields is V gene, D gene, clone size, J gene, CDR3 DNA, CDR3 protein. A D gene is named only where the DNA matches it firmly. Rows give clone size only sometimes, using once, few, many, or a class for an expanded clone.

TRBV30	-	-	TRBJ2-1	TGTGCCTGGTCGCCTGGCCTACAGCACAATGAGCAGTTCTTC	CAWSPGLQHNEQFF
TRBV6-5	-	-	TRBJ1-5	TGTGCCAGCAGTTACTCGTTTTCCGGGAAGAATCAGCCCCAGCATTTT	CASSYSFSGKNQPQHF
TRBV27	-	-	TRBJ2-7	TGTGCCAGCAGTTTTAGGGACGGTTTGGGCGAGCAGTACTTC	CASSFRDGLGEQYF
TRBV5-1	-	-	TRBJ2-2	TGCGCCAGCAGCCTCCGGGACGTAAACACCGGGGAGCTGTTTTTT	CASSLRDVNTGELFF
TRBV5-5	TRBD2	-	TRBJ2-1	TGTGCCAGCAGCCCGACTAGCGGGACCTACAATGAGCAGTTCTTC	CASSPTSGTYNEQFF
TRBV30	-	-	TRBJ1-2	TGTGCCTGGACCTCCCTAGGGAGAGACTATGGCTACACCTTC	CAWTSLGRDYGYTF
TRBV29-1	TRBD1	-	TRBJ1-2	TGCAGCGTTGGGGGGACAGGGCTCCTTAACTATGGCTACACCTTC	CSVGGTGLLNYGYTF
TRBV9	-	once	TRBJ2-7	TGTGCCAGCAGCGCTCAAATCGGAAGCTCCTACGAGCAGTACTTC	CASSAQIGSSYEQYF
TRBV4-2	TRBD2	once	TRBJ2-1	TGTGCCAGCAGCCAGGGACTAGTTAGTCGGGATGAGCAGTTCTTC	CASSQGLVSRDEQFF
TRBV20-1	-	-	TRBJ2-1	TGCAGTGCCCCATTACTAGGCGAGCAGTTCTTC	CSAPLLGEQFF
TRBV27	-	-	TRBJ2-1	TGTGCCAGCAGTTTGCTAGGGGCTGTGGGCAATGAGCAGTTCTTC	CASSLLGAVGNEQFF
TRBV30	TRBD1	once	TRBJ1-1	TGTGCCTTAAACAGGGGGAGTGAAGCTTTCTTT	CALNRGSEAFF
TRBV14	TRBD2	-	TRBJ2-3	TGTGCCAGCAGCCAACTAGCGGGGGGTGGAGATACGCAGTATTTT	CASSQLAGGGDTQYF
TRBV7-2	TRBD1	once	TRBJ2-4	TGTGCCAGCAGCCATCGGACAGGGATCCGCTCTGACATTCAGTACTTC	CASSHRTGIRSDIQYF
TRBV5-1	TRBD1	-	TRBJ2-3	TGCGCCAGCAGCTGGGGACAGTACCTCACAGATACGCAGTATTTT	CASSWGQYLTDTQYF
TRBV6-5	TRBD1	-	TRBJ1-1	TGTGCCAGCAGTTACTCGGGGCGGGGCAGGGGGCCTGAAGCTTTCTTT	CASSYSGRGRGPEAFF